A selection of T cell receptor beta chains follows, all from one sample in a study of PD-1 blockade in classical Hodgkin lymphoma. Clones were sequenced by immunoSEQ multiplex PCR, and TCRdb holds only the in-frame ones, with some missing. Among some 4,500 clones listed, 70% to 80% were seen once. The specimen was CD8+ T cells from blood, collected at baseline. The receptors derive from a human donor with classical Hodgkin lymphoma. The CDR3 runs from the conserved cysteine through the conserved F or W. Each record gives: clone size, J gene, V gene, D gene, CDR3 DNA, CDR3 protein. D genes are given only for firm matches. The size of a clone is reported for some rows only, either as once, few or many, or as a class for expanded clones.

size: NA; J: TRBJ1-2; V: TRBV25-1; D: TRBD1; DNA: TGTGCCAGCAGTGAATCGGGACAGGGGGCTTTTAACTATGGCTACACCTTC; CDR3: CASSESGQGAFNYGYTF
size: NA; J: TRBJ2-3; V: TRBV6-1; D: NA; DNA: TGTGCCAGCAGTGAAGCGCAAGGGATCCCAGATACGCAGTATTTT; CDR3: CASSEAQGIPDTQYF
size: NA; J: TRBJ2-7; V: TRBV6-5; D: TRBD1; DNA: TGTGCCAGCAGTTACGAACAGGGGATTAACGAGCAGTACTTC; CDR3: CASSYEQGINEQYF
size: NA; J: TRBJ2-5; V: TRBV7-1; D: NA; DNA: TGTGCCAGCAGCTTATGGATACGAGAAGAGACCCAGTACTTC; CDR3: CASSLWIREETQYF
size: NA; J: TRBJ2-3; V: TRBV5-8; D: NA; DNA: TGTGCCAGCAGCTTGGACAGGGGCACAGATACGCAGTATTTT; CDR3: CASSLDRGTDTQYF
size: once; J: TRBJ1-6; V: TRBV5-1; D: NA; DNA: TGCGCCAGCAGCGACGACTACAGGGCAACCTACTATAATTCACCCCTCCACTTT; CDR3: CASSDDYRATYYNSPLHF
size: NA; J: TRBJ2-7; V: TRBV14; D: NA; DNA: TGTGCCAGCAGCCAATGGGTGGACGAGCAGTACTTC; CDR3: CASSQWVDEQYF
size: NA; J: TRBJ2-7; V: TRBV13; D: TRBD2; DNA: TGTGCCAGCAGCAGTACGGGGGCGGGAGGCCCTCCCTCCTACGAGCAGTACTTC; CDR3: CASSSTGAGGPPSYEQYF
size: NA; J: TRBJ1-1; V: TRBV12-5; D: TRBD1; DNA: TGTGCTAGTGCCCTAGGTTCAGGGGGCTTGAACACTGAAGCTTTCTTT; CDR3: CASALGSGGLNTEAFF
size: NA; J: TRBJ2-7; V: TRBV15; D: NA; DNA: TGTGCCACCAGTTTCACTTCGGGGGCGTACGAGCAGTACTTC; CDR3: CATSFTSGAYEQYF
size: NA; J: TRBJ2-3; V: TRBV27; D: TRBD2; DNA: TGTGCCAGCAGTTTATGGCTAGCGGGGCCAGATACGCAGTATTTT; CDR3: CASSLWLAGPDTQYF
size: few; J: TRBJ2-7; V: TRBV7-2; D: NA; DNA: TGTGCCAGCTCTCCGAACCAGGGGTCTCTCCGCGAGCAGTACTTC; CDR3: CASSPNQGSLREQYF
size: few; J: TRBJ2-1; V: TRBV4-2; D: NA; DNA: TGTGCCAGCAGCTTAGGGGGAATCTCCTACAATGAGCAGTTCTTC; CDR3: CASSLGGISYNEQFF
size: NA; J: TRBJ2-7; V: TRBV18; D: NA; DNA: TGTGCCAGCTCGCCCGAGGTCCAAGGGGTCCCCTACGAGCAGTACTTC; CDR3: CASSPEVQGVPYEQYF
size: NA; J: TRBJ2-4; V: TRBV7-2; D: NA; DNA: TGTGCCAGCAGTTCAGGATCCGGGTACATTCAGTACTTC; CDR3: CASSSGSGYIQYF
size: NA; J: TRBJ2-1; V: TRBV6-6; D: NA; DNA: TGTGCCAGCAGTGCTATGGGACGAGGTGAGCAGTTCTTC; CDR3: CASSAMGRGEQFF
size: NA; J: TRBJ2-7; V: TRBV19; D: TRBD1; DNA: TGTGCCAGTAGGGATCGGGGGACAGGGGCCTACGAGCAGTACTTC; CDR3: CASRDRGTGAYEQYF
size: NA; J: TRBJ2-3; V: TRBV19; D: NA; DNA: TGTGCCAGTAGTATAGTGGTACACCCTAGCACAGATACGCAGTATTTT; CDR3: CASSIVVHPSTDTQYF
size: NA; J: TRBJ1-3; V: TRBV12-5; D: NA; DNA: TGTGCTAGTGGTTTTGAAGGGGACTCTGGAAACACCATATATTTT; CDR3: CASGFEGDSGNTIYF
size: NA; J: TRBJ2-5; V: TRBV9; D: TRBD1; DNA: TGTGCCAGCAGCGTGGGACAGGGAGTAGAGACCCAGTACTTC; CDR3: CASSVGQGVETQYF
size: few; J: TRBJ2-7; V: TRBV6-1; D: NA; DNA: TGTGCCAGCAGTGAAGGTCGGTACGAGCAGTACTTC; CDR3: CASSEGRYEQYF
size: NA; J: TRBJ2-2; V: TRBV7-3; D: NA; DNA: TGTGCCAGCAGCTTAGGGACCGGGGAGCTGTTTTTT; CDR3: CASSLGTGELFF
size: NA; J: TRBJ1-1; V: TRBV5-4; D: NA; DNA: TGTGCCAGCAGCTTCTGGGGGTCTGAAGCTTTCTTT; CDR3: CASSFWGSEAFF
size: NA; J: TRBJ1-1; V: TRBV27; D: NA; DNA: TGTGCCAGCAGTTTTCCGGGGGCGAACACTGAAGCTTTCTTT; CDR3: CASSFPGANTEAFF
size: NA; J: TRBJ2-3; V: TRBV27; D: NA; DNA: TGTGCCAGCAGTCCGTACACAGATACGCAGTATTTT; CDR3: CASSPYTDTQYF
size: medium-sized; J: TRBJ1-1; V: TRBV19; D: NA; DNA: TGTGCCAGTAGCCACCCTCGGGATGAAGCTTTCTTT; CDR3: CASSHPRDEAFF
size: NA; J: TRBJ2-7; V: TRBV29-1; D: TRBD2; DNA: TGCAGCGTGGACACGGGTGAACTAGCGGGGTCTGAGACCTACGAGCAGTACTTC; CDR3: CSVDTGELAGSETYEQYF
size: NA; J: TRBJ2-3; V: TRBV9; D: NA; DNA: TGTGCCAGCAGCCCCTGGCTCTGGGGGGGCACAGATACGCAGTATTTT; CDR3: CASSPWLWGGTDTQYF